This T cell receptor beta chain emerged from a study of cytomegalovirus exposure and HLA in healthy donors (dated by TCRdb to about 2017). For context, the study as a whole: According to an earlier analysis of 587 of the donors, some 180 million T cells yielded 100 million or so unique TCR beta sequences and 250 to 350 Gb of sequence data. An early release that covered about 640 HLA-typed donors contained around 330 gigabases of sequencing data and about 93 million unique TCR sequences. Of the roughly 390 genotyped donors, approximately 83% fell in the genetic ancestry cluster associated with self-reported Caucasian donors. The study aimed to test whether cataloging public T cell receptors could reveal signatures of past pathogen exposure. The study used immunosequencing to profile the T cell repertoires of several hundred subjects and linked those repertoires to cytomegalovirus serostatus. In addition to the first cohort of 666 subjects, a separate validation cohort of approximately 110 different subjects was used. The study combined high-throughput TCR immunosequencing, statistical association of individual TCRs with disease status, and machine learning to predict cytomegalovirus infection status. To study patterns of TCR occurrence, a later analysis re-analyzed previously published TCR beta repertoires from around 700 donors and added high-resolution HLA genotyping. Rather than drawing on any new phenotypic data, the later analysis identified candidate immune exposures from TCR beta sequences and the way those sequences occurred across donors. An earlier analysis of around 640 of the donors used high-throughput TCR beta sequencing to judge whether each TCR beta V gene segment behaved as functional or pseudogenic. Alongside the repertoire data, information on donor age, sex, ethnicity and CMV serostatus was compiled. Genome-wide SNP genotypes for about 55% of the roughly 670 donors were used in a later genetic analysis, which treated that subset as a discovery cohort. All discovery cohort repertoires had been generated using a single sequencing platform. Both class I and class II loci were covered by HLA typing, at four-digit resolution. The number of donors typed differed by locus, with about 629-640 for A, B, C, DRB1 and DQB1, around 500 for DQA1, about 610 for DPA1, and some 440 for DPB1. A handful of DR-DQ haplotypes were handled as single units for association and clustering because linkage in the cohort was strong. Among 300 to 500 genotyped donors of the cohort, an average of about 220,000 unique TCR beta nucleotide sequences was sequenced per donor, of which about 18% were non-productive. Overall results and qualifications from the work: The sequencing pipeline was judged likely to have produced a cluster of highly shared sequence variants as a technical artifact. A further reported finding was that TCR beta sequences accurately predicted the HLA-A and HLA-B alleles for most subjects in the first cohort. In a later analysis, some 17,000 TCR beta sequences were associated with specific HLA alleles at a false discovery rate of 0.05. In a later analysis, the rate of TCR association differed among HLA loci, with DRB1 alleles having the most associated TCRs and HLA-C alleles having the fewest. Compared with equally common non-associated chains, HLA-associated TCR beta chains in a later analysis were more clonally expanded and had lower generation probabilities. In a later genetic analysis, fewer N-insertions in productive TCRs were reported among donors in an Asian-associated ancestry cluster than the roughly 700-donor mean. The 87-base-pair reads could not distinguish some IMGT-functional V segments, including TRBV6-2 and TRBV6-3, so those segments were excluded. While some public TCRs were present in many individuals, most TCR sequences turned up only very rarely across donors. Correlated functional status among segregating V segments might be attributable to linkage disequilibrium, but an unknown experimental factor could not be ruled out. An association between a missense DCLRE1C variant and V-gene and J-gene trimming of TCR beta chains was found in a later genetic analysis and replicated in an independent cohort. Because counts were too low, about 15 rarely observed V segments, including chromosome 9 orphons, were left out of the earlier analysis of 500 to 750 of the donors. Most CMV-associated TCR beta chains appeared to be HLA-restricted in a later analysis, and the HLA associations seemed to be driven largely by CMV exposure. In a later analysis, several top co-occurrence clusters were reported to appear linked to parvovirus B19, influenza, CMV and Epstein-Barr virus. It was suggested by the authors that the approach could potentially be generalized to other disease states and immunological phenotypes. CMV serostatus was the only immune exposure information available for the cohort. The cohort was sequenced for TCR beta chains only, and without alpha or paired-chain data the features that could be detected were limited. The classifier was reported to diagnose cytomegalovirus status with high specificity and sensitivity in both the original and validation cohorts. Presence/absence analyses assumed roughly uniform sequencing depth across donors, an assumption that may not hold. HLA typing was unavailable for some donors at each locus, so association tests used only the typed subset. In the study, 164 TCR beta chains were listed as associated with cytomegalovirus. When HLA alleles, especially DR and DQ, strongly co-occurred, TCR associations were difficult to assign to individual alleles. In vitro tests confirmed that three of the cytomegalovirus-associated TCR beta chains recognize cytomegalovirus antigens. In an earlier analysis of more than 450 of the donors, most TCR beta V segments were observed in productive rearrangements about 87% or about 30% of the time, broadly matching IMGT annotations.

Receptor libraries were prepared by the immunoSEQ multiplex PCR assay. For the multiplex PCR, a mixture combining 60 forward primers for TCR Vbeta segments and 13 reverse primers for TCR Jbeta segments was used. The CDR3 region of rearranged TCR beta genes was amplified from genomic DNA by a multiplex PCR assay. On the Illumina HiSeq System, the amplified TCR beta libraries were sequenced as 87-base-pair reads. As for the authors' bioinformatics: Across the 500 to 850 repertoires, a later analysis counted some 80 million unique TCR beta chains, 8.5 million to 12 million of which were shared by at least two donors. A nearest-neighbor algorithm error-corrected the raw reads and collapsed the reads into unique sequences, merging closely related sequences to remove PCR and sequencing errors. Alignment of CDR3 sequences to IMGT reference sequences was used to assign V, D and J gene segments. For a sequence to be retained, a match of at least six nucleotides to both a V gene segment and a J gene segment was required. Rearrangements were classified as productive when the CDR3 lacked stop codons and remained in frame with V and J, and all other rearrangements were classified as non-productive. CDR3 was defined by IMGT convention, running from the second conserved V-encoded cysteine to the conserved J-encoded phenylalanine. In an earlier analysis of more than 550 of the donors, sequences lacking an unambiguous match to a single V gene segment were excluded. An earlier analysis of 587 of the donors called V segments functional above 56.7% productive rearrangements and segregating when the between-donor standard deviation exceeded 5%. A statistical classification framework was developed to diagnose cytomegalovirus status using the catalog of TCR beta chain sequences. V and J gene assignment, in a later analysis, came from comparing TCR nucleotide sequences with IMGT/GENE-DB human TR gene sequences. Using the TCRdist pipeline, a later analysis assigned CDR3 sequences along with most-parsimonious VDJ recombination scenarios. In a later analysis, each TCR beta chain was defined by its CDR3 amino acid sequence together with its V-gene family, and reads lacking a unique V-gene family were excluded. As a way to deal with suspected cross-contamination and a sequencing artifact, a later analysis dropped under 600 nucleotide sequences that were highly shared and had low generation probability. A later analysis calculated a clonal expansion index for each public chain from normalized within-repertoire ranks of inferred template counts. Generation probabilities in a later analysis came from a VDJ recombination model fitted to out-of-frame rearrangements, and those results were checked against IGoR. In a later analysis, TCR-TCR, TCR-HLA and TCR-CMV co-occurrence was scored with hypergeometric tests, and a repertoire-size bias correction was applied to TCR pairs. A later analysis estimated false discovery rates by permuting HLA or CMV assignments 20 times. A later analysis grouped co-occurring TCRs with DBSCAN, adding TCRdist sequence similarity when clustering within HLA-allele-positive subsets. Co-occurrence clustering excluded repertoires with fewer than 30,000 or more than 120,000 public chains, plus five with anomalous nucleotide sharing. Imported from immuneACCESS, the table was reduced by TCRdb to in-frame sequences with V and J called. These copies leave out some clones; in studies compared against another copy, an unresolved V gene accounts for under half, and the cause of the remainder is not known. The DNA gave D and trimming, while V, J and clone size come from that table. This sample holds approximately 86,000 clones; about 70% were observed only once. The ten most abundant clones make up about 8% of the sample.

The cohort consisted of 600 or so healthy bone marrow donors. Cohort members were all nominally healthy when sampled, although unrecorded immune exposures were likely present. The donor tested CMV seronegative and was one of the 352 seronegative cohort members. Every donor gave a peripheral blood sample, and the peripheral blood mononuclear cells from that sample were used for TCR beta sequencing. Genomic DNA was extracted from the blood cell samples with the Qiagen DNeasy Blood Extraction Kit. According to the germline V gene, CDR1 reads SGHRS and CDR2 reads YFSETQ. The CDR3 starts with the cysteine, ends with the phenylalanine, and has 13 residues. Only the CDR3 portion is preserved as DNA: 39 bases, with reading frame beginning at the first base. V is pared back by 3 bases and J by 1 base, with 7 bases lying between the germline termini. This clone has just a few counts. There is no known antigen for this receptor. No much larger clone exists at a distance of one base, and base qualities are not known.

Specimen: PBMCs. This receptor was identified in a man between 60 and 75 years old in good health and CMV-seronegative. The chain was built from TRBV5-1 and TRBJ1-1, and TRBD1 may be the D gene, going by 6 matching bases. At the DNA level, the sequence is TGCGCCAGCAGCTGGACAGCGAACACTGAAGCTTTCTTT. Its protein reads: CASSWTANTEAFF.